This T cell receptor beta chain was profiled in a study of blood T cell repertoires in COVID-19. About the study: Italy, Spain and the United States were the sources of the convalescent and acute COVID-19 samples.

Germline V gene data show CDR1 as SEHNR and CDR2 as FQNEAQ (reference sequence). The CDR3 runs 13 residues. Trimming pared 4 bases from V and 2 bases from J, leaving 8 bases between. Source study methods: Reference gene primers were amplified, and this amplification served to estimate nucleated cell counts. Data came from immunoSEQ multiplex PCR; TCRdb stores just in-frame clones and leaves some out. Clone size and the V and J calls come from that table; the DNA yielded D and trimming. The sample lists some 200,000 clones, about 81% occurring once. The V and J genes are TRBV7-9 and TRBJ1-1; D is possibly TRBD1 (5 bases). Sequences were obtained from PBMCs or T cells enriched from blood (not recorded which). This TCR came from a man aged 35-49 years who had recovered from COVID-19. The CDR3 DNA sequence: TGTGCCAGCAGCTCAGGGTTCAACACTGAAGCTTTCTTT. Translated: CASSSGFNTEAFF.